The source of this TCR beta chain is a study of T cell responses to AZD1222 COVID-19 vaccine. Study at large: Investigators merged groups given second doses at roughly 4 or roughly 12 weeks.

Produced via immunoSEQ multiplex PCR; TCRdb's table is partial and in-frame only. The sample has 150,000 to 200,000 clones, almost 95% seen once. The CDR3 sequence is 15 residues long. This clone occurred once. The TCR was taken from an adult in good health. Material: peripheral blood, obtained on day 0 of AZD1222 vaccination. The chain couples TRBV21-1 to TRBJ2-3; the D call TRBD2 from the table was never checked on the DNA. TRBV21-1 is an annotated pseudogene. The CDR3 nucleotides are TGTGCCATCCCCTCCAGCGGGAGGTCCACAGATACGCAGTATTTT. It is translated as CAIPSSGRSTDTQYF.